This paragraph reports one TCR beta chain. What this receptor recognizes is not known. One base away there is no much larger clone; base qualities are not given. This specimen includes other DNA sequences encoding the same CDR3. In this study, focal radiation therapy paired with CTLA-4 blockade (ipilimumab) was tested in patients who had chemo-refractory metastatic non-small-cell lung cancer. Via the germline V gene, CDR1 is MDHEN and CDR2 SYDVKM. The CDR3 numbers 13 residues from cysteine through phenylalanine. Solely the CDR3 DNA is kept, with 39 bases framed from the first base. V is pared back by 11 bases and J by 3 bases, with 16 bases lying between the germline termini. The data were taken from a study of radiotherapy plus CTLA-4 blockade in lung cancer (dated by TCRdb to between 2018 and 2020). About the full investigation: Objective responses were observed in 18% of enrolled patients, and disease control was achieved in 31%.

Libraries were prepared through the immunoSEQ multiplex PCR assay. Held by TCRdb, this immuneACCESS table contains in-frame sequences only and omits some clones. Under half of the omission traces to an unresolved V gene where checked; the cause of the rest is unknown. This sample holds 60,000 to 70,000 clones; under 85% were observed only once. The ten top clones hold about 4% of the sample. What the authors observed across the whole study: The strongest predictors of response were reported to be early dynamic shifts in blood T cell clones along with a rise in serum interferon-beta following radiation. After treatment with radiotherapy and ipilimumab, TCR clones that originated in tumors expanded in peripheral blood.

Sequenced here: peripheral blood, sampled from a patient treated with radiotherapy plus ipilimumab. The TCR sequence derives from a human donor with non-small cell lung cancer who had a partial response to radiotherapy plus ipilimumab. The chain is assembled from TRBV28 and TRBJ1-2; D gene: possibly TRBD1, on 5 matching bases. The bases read TGTGCCTCGAGGCCGGGAGGGGACTATGGCTACACCTTC. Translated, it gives CASRPGGDYGYTF.